This T cell receptor (beta chain) is from a study of shared clonotypes between healthy human individuals. The wider study: Donors had three CD4 naive, three CD4 memory, two CD8 naive and one CD8 memory plate apiece. Study-wide results and caveats: Researchers sampled only blood; tissue repertoires likely differ.

Terminally differentiated effector memory CD45RA+ cells were excluded from the naive CD8 cells, which were CD45RO-negative and positively selected for CCR7. Trimming shortened V by 0 bases and J by 2 bases, and 16 bases separated the two germline ends. The V gene's germline CDR1 is LNHNV and CDR2 YYDKDF (reference sequence). The CDR3 runs to 17 residues. The study ran the assay at deep level. Here immunoSEQ multiplex PCR was the method, and the copy in TCRdb shows in-frame clones only, minus some. The sample lists 2 million to 2.5 million clones; more than 85% were seen once. A word on this clone: Its antigen is as yet unknown.

The chain links TRBV15 to TRBJ2-5, with D unclear. The source is a man aged 18 to 30 in good health. Some clones in this sample may be carry-over from other donors' samples. The material sequenced was naive CD8+ T cells from PBMCs. CDR3 amino acids: CATSRDLSRFGQETQYF. CDR3 coding DNA: TGTGCCACCAGCAGAGATCTTTCGAGGTTTGGGCAAGAGACCCAGTACTTC.